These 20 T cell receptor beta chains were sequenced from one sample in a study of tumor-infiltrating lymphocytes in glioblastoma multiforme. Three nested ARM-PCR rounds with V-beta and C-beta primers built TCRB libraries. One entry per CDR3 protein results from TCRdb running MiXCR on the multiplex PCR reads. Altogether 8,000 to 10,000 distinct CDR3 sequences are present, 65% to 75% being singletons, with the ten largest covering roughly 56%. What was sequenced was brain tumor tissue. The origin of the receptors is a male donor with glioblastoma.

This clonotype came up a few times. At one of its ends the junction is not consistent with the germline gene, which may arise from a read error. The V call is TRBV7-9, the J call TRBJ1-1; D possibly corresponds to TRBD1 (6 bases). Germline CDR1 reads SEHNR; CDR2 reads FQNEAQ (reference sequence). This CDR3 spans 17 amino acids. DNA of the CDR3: TGTGCCGGCAGCAATGTTGGGGGGCTGTTAGGGAACACTGAATCTTTCTTT. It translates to CAGSNVGGLLGNTESFF.

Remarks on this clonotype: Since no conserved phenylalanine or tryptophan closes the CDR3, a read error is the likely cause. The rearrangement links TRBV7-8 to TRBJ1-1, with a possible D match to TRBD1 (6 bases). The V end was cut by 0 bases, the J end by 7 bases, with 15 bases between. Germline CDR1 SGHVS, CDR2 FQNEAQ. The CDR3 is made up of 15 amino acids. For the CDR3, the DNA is TGTGCCAGCAGCTTAGCTTGGGGAGGACAGCGTGAAGCTTTCCTT. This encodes CASSLAWGGQREAFL.

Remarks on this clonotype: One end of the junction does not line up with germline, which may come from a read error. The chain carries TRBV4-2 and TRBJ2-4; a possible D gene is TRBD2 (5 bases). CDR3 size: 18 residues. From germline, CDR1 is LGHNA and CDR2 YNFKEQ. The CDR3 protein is CASSQGAVDETAKNIQNF. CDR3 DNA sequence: TGTGCCAGCAGCCAGGGAGCGGTTGACGAGACTGCCAAAAACATTCAGAACTTC.

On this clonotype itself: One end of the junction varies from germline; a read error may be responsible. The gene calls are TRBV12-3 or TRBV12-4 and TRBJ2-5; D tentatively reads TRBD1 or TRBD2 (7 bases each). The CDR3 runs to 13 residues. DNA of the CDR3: TGTGCCAGCAGGGAACAGGGGCGGGAGACCCATTACTTC. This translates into CASREQGRETHYF.

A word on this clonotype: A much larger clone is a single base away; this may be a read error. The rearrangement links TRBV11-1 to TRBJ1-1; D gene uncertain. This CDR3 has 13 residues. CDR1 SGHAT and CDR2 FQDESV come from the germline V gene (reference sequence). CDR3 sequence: CASSLGSLTEALF. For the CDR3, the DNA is TGTGCCAGCAGCTTAGGGTCTCTCACTGAAGCTCTCTTT.

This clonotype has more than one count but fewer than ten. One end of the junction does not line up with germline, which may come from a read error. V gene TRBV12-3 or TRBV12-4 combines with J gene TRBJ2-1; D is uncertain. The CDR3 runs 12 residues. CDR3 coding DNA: TGTGCCAGCAGTTTTGGGCTTCAAAAGCAGCTCTTC. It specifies CASSFGLQKQLF.

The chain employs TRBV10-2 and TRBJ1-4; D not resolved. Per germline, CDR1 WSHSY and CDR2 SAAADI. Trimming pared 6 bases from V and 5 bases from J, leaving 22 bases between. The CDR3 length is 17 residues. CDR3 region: CASRRLVGPARNEKLFF. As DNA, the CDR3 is TGCGCCAGCAGGAGGCTGGTGGGCCCCGCGCGGAATGAAAAACTGTTTTTT.

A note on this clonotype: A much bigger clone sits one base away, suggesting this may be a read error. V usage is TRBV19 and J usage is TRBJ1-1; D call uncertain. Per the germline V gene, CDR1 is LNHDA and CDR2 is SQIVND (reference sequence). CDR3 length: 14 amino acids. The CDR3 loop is CAGSMRLWNTEAFF. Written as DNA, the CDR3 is TGTGCCGGTAGTATGAGGCTGTGGAACACTGAAGCTTTCTTT.

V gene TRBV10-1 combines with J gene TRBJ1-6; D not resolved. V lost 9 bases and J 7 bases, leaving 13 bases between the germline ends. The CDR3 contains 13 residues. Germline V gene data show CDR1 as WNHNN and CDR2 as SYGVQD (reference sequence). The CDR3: CARTEVLNSPLHF. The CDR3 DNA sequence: TGCGCCAGAACGGAGGTATTGAATTCACCCCTCCACTTT.

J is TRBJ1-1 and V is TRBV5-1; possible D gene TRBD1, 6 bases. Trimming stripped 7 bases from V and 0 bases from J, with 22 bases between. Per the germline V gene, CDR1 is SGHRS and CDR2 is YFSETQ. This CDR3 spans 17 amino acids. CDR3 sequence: CASHGGGALWMNTEAFF. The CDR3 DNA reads TGCGCCAGCCATGGGGGGGGGGCGTTGTGGATGAACACTGAAGCTTTCTTT.

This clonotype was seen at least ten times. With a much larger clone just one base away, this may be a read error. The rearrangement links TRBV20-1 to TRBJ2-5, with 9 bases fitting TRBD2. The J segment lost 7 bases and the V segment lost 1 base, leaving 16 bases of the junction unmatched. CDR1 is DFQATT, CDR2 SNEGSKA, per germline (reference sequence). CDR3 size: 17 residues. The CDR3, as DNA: TGCAGTGCTAGAGCGTTAAGCGGGAGGCAGGGAGGGGGGACCCAGTACTTC. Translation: CSARALSGRQGGGTQYF.

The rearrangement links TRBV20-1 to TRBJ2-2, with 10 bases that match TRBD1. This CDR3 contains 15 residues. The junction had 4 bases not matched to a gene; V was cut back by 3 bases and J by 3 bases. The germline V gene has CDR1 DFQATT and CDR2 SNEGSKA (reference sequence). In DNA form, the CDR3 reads TGCAGTGCTAGGGACAGGGGGTTTGACACCGGGGAGCTGTTTTTT. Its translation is CSARDRGFDTGELFF.

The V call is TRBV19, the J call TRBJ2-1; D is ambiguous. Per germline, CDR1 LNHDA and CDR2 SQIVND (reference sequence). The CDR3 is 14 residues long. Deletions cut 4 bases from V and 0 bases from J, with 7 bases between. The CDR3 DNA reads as TGTGCCAGTAGTAGTATGAGCTCCTACAATGAGCAGTTCTTC. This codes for CASSSMSSYNEQFF.

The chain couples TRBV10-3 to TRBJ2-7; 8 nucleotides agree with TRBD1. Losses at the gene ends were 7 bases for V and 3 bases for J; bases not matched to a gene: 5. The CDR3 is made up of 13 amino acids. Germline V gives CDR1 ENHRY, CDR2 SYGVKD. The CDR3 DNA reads TGTGCCATCAAGGCTACAGGGGGCTACGAGCAGTACTTC. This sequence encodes CAIKATGGYEQYF.

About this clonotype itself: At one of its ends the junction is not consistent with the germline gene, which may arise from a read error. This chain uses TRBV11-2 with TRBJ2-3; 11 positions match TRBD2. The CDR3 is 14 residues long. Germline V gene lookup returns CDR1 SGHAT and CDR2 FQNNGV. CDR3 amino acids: CASSLLAGGDMQYF. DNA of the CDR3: TGTGCCAGCAGCTTACTAGCGGGGGGAGATATGCAGTATTTC.

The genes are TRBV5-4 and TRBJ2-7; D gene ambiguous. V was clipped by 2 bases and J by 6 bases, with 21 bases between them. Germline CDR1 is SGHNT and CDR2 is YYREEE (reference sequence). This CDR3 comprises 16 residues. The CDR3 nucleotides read TGTGCCAGCAGCTTTTATGGTGCCTCGATTCTTCGCGAGCAGTACTTC. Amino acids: CASSFYGASILREQYF.

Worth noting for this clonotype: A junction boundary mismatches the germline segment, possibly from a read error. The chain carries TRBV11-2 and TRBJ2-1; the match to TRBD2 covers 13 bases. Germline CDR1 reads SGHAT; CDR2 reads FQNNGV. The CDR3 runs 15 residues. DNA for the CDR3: TGTGCCATCAGCCCAGGACTAGCGGGAGTCAATGGGCAGTTATTC. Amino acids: CAISPGLAGVNGQLF.

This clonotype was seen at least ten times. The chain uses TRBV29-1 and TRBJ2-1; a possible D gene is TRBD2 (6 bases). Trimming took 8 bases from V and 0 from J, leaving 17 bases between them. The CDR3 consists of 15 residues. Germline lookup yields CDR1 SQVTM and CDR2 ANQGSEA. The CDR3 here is CSSLRLGDSYNEQFF. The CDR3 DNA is TGCAGCTCCCTGAGACTAGGGGACTCCTACAATGAGCAGTTCTTC.

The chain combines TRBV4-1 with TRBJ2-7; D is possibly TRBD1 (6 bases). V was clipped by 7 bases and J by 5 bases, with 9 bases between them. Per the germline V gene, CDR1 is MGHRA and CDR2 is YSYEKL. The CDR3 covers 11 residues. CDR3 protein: CASTQGNEQYF. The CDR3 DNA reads TGCGCCAGCACCCAGGGGAACGAGCAGTACTTC.

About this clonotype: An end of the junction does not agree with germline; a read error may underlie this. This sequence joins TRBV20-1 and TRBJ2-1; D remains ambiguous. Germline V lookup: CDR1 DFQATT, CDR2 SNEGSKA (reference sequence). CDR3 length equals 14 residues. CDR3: CRARDEAGRYEQFF. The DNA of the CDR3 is TGCAGAGCTAGAGATGAGGCCGGGCGGTATGAGCAGTTCTTC.